This section outlines one T cell receptor (beta chain) sequence together with its context. Some clones are missing from TCRdb's copy, which holds only in-frame ones; the method was immunoSEQ multiplex PCR. The data show roughly 150,000 clones, 85% to 90% seen once. This sample was included in a study of blood T cell repertoires in COVID-19. Study-level background: The cDNA or gDNA used as material had been derived from T cells, B-cell-depleted T cells, or PBMCs.

V shed 3 bases, J shed 1 base, and the junction held 0 bases outside the gene matches. The CDR3 contains 16 residues. Germline V gene lookup returns CDR1 LGHDT and CDR2 YNNKEL (reference sequence). This clonotype was sampled from a man in his 60s with active or convalescent COVID-19. Input material: peripheral blood. The genes are TRBV3-1 (or the pseudogene TRBV3-2) and TRBJ2-2; 12 nucleotides align to TRBD2. CDR3: CASSQGLAGNTGELFF. The CDR3 DNA is TGTGCCAGCAGCCAGGGACTAGCGGGGAACACCGGGGAGCTGTTTTTT.